This entry lists 10 T cell receptor beta chains sequenced from one sample in a study of blood T cell repertoires in COVID-19. Method: immunoSEQ multiplex PCR; TCRdb's copy keeps in-frame clones and lacks some. The sample comprises some 220,000 clones, approximately 90% of which are singletons, and 12% rests with the top ten. The sequenced sample consisted of peripheral blood. All receptors derive from a woman aged 18-29 years who had recovered from COVID-19.

This chain connects TRBV10-3 to TRBJ1-1; D might be TRBD1 (6 bases). Germline assignment: CDR1 ENHRY and CDR2 SYGVKD. The CDR3 is made up of 13 amino acids. The ends were cut back, 6 bases at V and 6 bases at J, with 14 bases in the middle. CDR3 in DNA: TGTGCCATCAGCTTCGGGGGGCAAGCTGAAGCTTTCTTT. This codes for CAISFGGQAEAFF.

This chain joins TRBV3-1 (or the pseudogene TRBV3-2) and TRBJ2-1, with D possibly matching TRBD1 (6 bases). This CDR3 spans 17 amino acids. Looked up from germline, CDR1 is LGHDT and CDR2 is YNNKEL (reference sequence). V was pared by 5 bases and J by 5 bases, with 22 bases between. The CDR3 nucleotides read TGTGCCAGCAGCTATCCTTCGTTGGGACAAGAAAACAATGAGCAGTTCTTC. Translating gives CASSYPSLGQENNEQFF.

V is TRBV7-9 and J is TRBJ1-4, with 8 bases aligning to TRBD1. The germline V gene has CDR1 SEHNR and CDR2 FQNEAQ (reference sequence). V lost 5 bases, J lost 7 bases, and 9 bases stayed unmatched. This CDR3 spans 15 amino acids. In DNA, the CDR3 is TGTGCCAGCAGCAGAAGGACAGGGCTTTCTGAAAAACTGTTTTTT. It is translated as CASSRRTGLSEKLFF.

The chain uses TRBV5-1 and TRBJ1-5; TRBD1 matches 11 bases. V lost 3 bases and J lost 5; bases outside the gene matches: 4. Per the germline V gene, CDR1 is SGHRS and CDR2 is YFSETQ. The CDR3 totals 15 residues. The CDR3 DNA reads as TGCGCCAGCAGCTCAGGACAGGGGGCTGATCAGCCCCAGCATTTT. Protein product: CASSSGQGADQPQHF.

The chain employs TRBV5-6 and TRBJ1-1; D gene ambiguous. Per the germline V gene, CDR1 is SGHDT and CDR2 is YYEEEE. The length of the CDR3 is 13 residues. V was pared by 4 bases and J by 5 bases, with 12 bases between. CDR3 nucleotide sequence: TGTGCCAGCAGCCTACCACGCGGGACTGAAGCTTTCTTT. Translation: CASSLPRGTEAFF. The whole variable domain, filled in from reference TRBV5-6 and TRBJ1-1, reads DAGVTQSPTHLIKTRGQQVTLRCSPKSGHDTVSWYQQALGQGPQFIFQYYEEEERQRGNFPDRFSGHQFPNYSSELNVNALLLGDSALYLCASSLPRGTEAFFGQGTRLTVV.

This clone was seen a few times. DNA of the CDR3: TGCGCCAGCACCGCGCGGAGGGGCTACAATGAGCAGTTCTTC. Translating it yields CASTARRGYNEQFF. V and J are TRBV5-1 and TRBJ2-1, with D maybe TRBD2 (6 bases). The germline V gene has CDR1 SGHRS and CDR2 YFSETQ. V dropped 6 bases and J dropped 3 bases, with 13 bases sitting between them. The CDR3 is 14 amino acids.

V usage is TRBV28 and J usage is TRBJ2-7; TRBD1 matches 9 bases. Germline CDR1 is MDHEN and CDR2 is SYDVKM. The CDR3 spans 15 residues. V lost 5 bases to trimming and J lost 4 bases; unmatched junction nucleotides: 9. In nucleotides, the CDR3 is TGTGCCAGCAGTCCAGGCGGGACAGGGTATTACGAGCAGTACTTC. It codes for CASSPGGTGYYEQYF.

This chain connects TRBV5-6 to TRBJ2-1; possibly TRBD2 for D (5 bases). The CDR3 runs 13 residues. The V gene lost 4 bases and the J gene lost 5 bases, with 10 bases spanning the gap. The germline V gene has CDR1 SGHDT and CDR2 YYEEEE. CDR3 DNA sequence: TGTGCCAGCAGCCTGGGAGCCAACAATGAGCAGTTCTTC. The encoded protein is CASSLGANNEQFF.

The gene calls are TRBV5-1 and TRBJ2-1; 8 nucleotides align to TRBD1. Trimming removed 4 bases from V and 4 bases from J; junction bases left unmatched: 7. The CDR3 loop spans 15 amino acids. Germline V gene lookup returns CDR1 SGHRS and CDR2 YFSETQ. The CDR3 region has the DNA TGCGCCAGCAGCCTTGGAACAGGGGGATACAATGAGCAGTTCTTC. This translates into CASSLGTGGYNEQFF.

This sequence joins TRBV5-1 and TRBJ2-1, with a weak D call TRBD2 (6 bases). The CDR3 extends over 14 amino acids. Germline assignment: CDR1 SGHRS and CDR2 YFSETQ. Trimming removed 4 bases at V and 9 bases at J, with 17 bases between. For the CDR3, the DNA is TGCGCCAGCAGCAACCGACTAGTCGACTTTGAGCAGTTCTTC. It is translated as CASSNRLVDFEQFF.